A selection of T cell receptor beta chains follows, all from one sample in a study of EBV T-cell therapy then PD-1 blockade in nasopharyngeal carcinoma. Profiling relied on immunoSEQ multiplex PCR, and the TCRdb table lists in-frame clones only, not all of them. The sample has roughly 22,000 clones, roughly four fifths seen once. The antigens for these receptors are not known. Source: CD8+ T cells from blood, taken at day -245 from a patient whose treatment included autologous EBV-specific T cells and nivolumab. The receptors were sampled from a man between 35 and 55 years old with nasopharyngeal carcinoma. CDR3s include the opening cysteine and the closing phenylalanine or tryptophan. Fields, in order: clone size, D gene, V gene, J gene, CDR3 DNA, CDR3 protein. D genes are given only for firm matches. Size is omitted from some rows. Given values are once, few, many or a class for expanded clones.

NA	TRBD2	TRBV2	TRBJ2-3	TGTGCCAGCAGTGAAGAGGGGACGGGAGGAGATACGCAGTATTTT	CASSEEGTGGDTQYF
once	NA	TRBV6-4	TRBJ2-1	TGTGCCAGCAGTGATGGGGCCTACAATGAGCAGTTCTTC	CASSDGAYNEQFF
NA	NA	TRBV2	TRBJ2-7	TGTGCCAGCAGTGAAGGGGTCCTCTACGAGCAGTACTTC	CASSEGVLYEQYF
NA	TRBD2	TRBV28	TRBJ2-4	TGTGCCACCACTGGTCGCGGGAGATACATAGCCAAAAACATTCAGTACTTC	CATTGRGRYIAKNIQYF
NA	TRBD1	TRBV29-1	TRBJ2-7	TGCAGCGTTGAAGATCCGGGGACAGGGCTGGGCGAGCAGTACTTC	CSVEDPGTGLGEQYF
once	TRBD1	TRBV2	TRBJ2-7	TGTGCCAGCAGTGAAGCGGACCACAGGGGGCCCAACGAGCAGTACTTC	CASSEADHRGPNEQYF
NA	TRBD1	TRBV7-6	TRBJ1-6	TGTGCCAGCAGCTTGGCAGGGGGGACTTCACCCCTCCACTTT	CASSLAGGTSPLHF
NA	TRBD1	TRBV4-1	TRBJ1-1	TGCGCCAGCAGCCAACCTACAGGGGTGAGCACTGAAGCTTTCTTT	CASSQPTGVSTEAFF
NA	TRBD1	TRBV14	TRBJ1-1	TGTGCCAGCAGCCAAGAAGACAGGGGCTGGGGCACTGAAGCTTTCTTT	CASSQEDRGWGTEAFF
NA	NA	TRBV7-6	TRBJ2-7	TGTGCCAGCAGCTTAGAGTATGCCTACGAGCAGTACTTC	CASSLEYAYEQYF
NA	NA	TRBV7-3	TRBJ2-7	TGTGCCAGCAGCTTAAGTGGGGGGTTCAACGAGCAGTACTTC	CASSLSGGFNEQYF
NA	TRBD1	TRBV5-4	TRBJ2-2	TGTGCCAGCAGCTTGACGGGACAGGGTACGGACGGGGAGCTGTTTTTT	CASSLTGQGTDGELFF
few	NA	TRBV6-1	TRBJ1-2	TGTGCCAGCAGTGAGGCAGGAATTGACTATGGCTACACCTTC	CASSEAGIDYGYTF
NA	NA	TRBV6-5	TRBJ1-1	TGTGCCAGCAGTTACGATAGGGGCACTGAAGCTTTCTTT	CASSYDRGTEAFF
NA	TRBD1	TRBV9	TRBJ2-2	TGTGCCAGCAGCCCCTCCCCCCCGGGACAGGGTAGAGGCACCGGGGAGCTGTTTTTT	CASSPSPPGQGRGTGELFF
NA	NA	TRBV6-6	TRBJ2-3	TGTGCCAGCAGTTACACTAGGCCGGGGGCAGATACGCAGTATTTT	CASSYTRPGADTQYF
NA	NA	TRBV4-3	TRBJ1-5	TGCGCCAGCAGCCAGGCCCTGACAGGCAATCAGCCCCAGCATTTT	CASSQALTGNQPQHF
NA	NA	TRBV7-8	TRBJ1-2	TGTGCCAGCAGCTTATTCGGGGAAACTAACTATGGCTACACCTTC	CASSLFGETNYGYTF
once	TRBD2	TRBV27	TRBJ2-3	TGTGCCAGCAGTTTCGGGACTAGCGGGGCAGATACGCAGTATTTT	CASSFGTSGADTQYF
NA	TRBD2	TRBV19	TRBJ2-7	TGTGCCAGTAGGAGCGGGGGCTCCTACGAGCAGTACTTC	CASRSGGSYEQYF
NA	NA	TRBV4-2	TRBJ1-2	TGTGCCAGCAGCTACATTCGCACAGGTCTCTATGGCTACACCTTC	CASSYIRTGLYGYTF
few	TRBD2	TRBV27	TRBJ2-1	TGTGCCAGCAGCTCAGCCGGGACTAGAACCAATGAGCAGTTCTTC	CASSSAGTRTNEQFF
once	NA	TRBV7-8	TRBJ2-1	TGTGCCAGCAGCTTAAAGTGGACCCACAATGAGCAGTTCTTC	CASSLKWTHNEQFF
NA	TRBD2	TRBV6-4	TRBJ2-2	TGTGCCAGCAGTGACTCGACTAGCGGGGACGTGGGGGAGCTGTTTTTT	CASSDSTSGDVGELFF
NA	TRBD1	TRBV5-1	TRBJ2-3	TGCGCCAGCAGCTCCGACAGGGACCACACAGATACGCAGTATTTT	CASSSDRDHTDTQYF
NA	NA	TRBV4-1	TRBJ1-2	TGCGCCAGCAGCCAAGATTGGCGGACAGAACGGAACTATGGCTACACCTTC	CASSQDWRTERNYGYTF
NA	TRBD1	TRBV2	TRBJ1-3	TGTGCCAGCAATCGACCGGGACAGATCTCTGGAAACACCATATATTTT	CASNRPGQISGNTIYF
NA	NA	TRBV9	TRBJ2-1	TGTGCCAGCAGCGTAGGGTCCTACAATGAGCAGTTCTTC	CASSVGSYNEQFF
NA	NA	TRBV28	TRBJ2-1	TGTGCCAGCAGTTCCCGAAACACAGGGCTAAGGGAGCAGTTCTTC	CASSSRNTGLREQFF
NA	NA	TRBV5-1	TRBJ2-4	TGCGCCAGCAGCTTGGGGCTTACCAAAAACATTCAGTACTTC	CASSLGLTKNIQYF
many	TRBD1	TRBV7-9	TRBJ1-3	TGTGCACCGACCAGGGGGGACGGAAACACCATATATTTT	CAPTRGDGNTIYF
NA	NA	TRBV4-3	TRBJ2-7	TGCGCCAGCAGTCCTTTTAGGACAGCATACGAGCAGTACTTC	CASSPFRTAYEQYF
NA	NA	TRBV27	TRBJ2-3	TGTGCCAGCAGTCCCAGAGGTCCCTATCTCACAGATACGCAGTATTTT	CASSPRGPYLTDTQYF
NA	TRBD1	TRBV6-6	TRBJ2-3	TGTGCCAGCAGTCGTGGGACAGTCCGCATTAGCACAGATACGCAGTATTTT	CASSRGTVRISTDTQYF
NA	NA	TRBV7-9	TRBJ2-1	TGTGCCAGCAGCTTAGCGGGGGGGCGTGAGCAGTTCTTC	CASSLAGGREQFF
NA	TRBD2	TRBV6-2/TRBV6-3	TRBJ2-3	TGTGCCAGCAGTTCCGGGGGGGCCACAGATACGCAGTATTTT	CASSSGGATDTQYF
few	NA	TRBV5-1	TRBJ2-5	TGCGCCAGCAGCCAGGACTACCTCAGCCAAGAGACCCAGTACTTC	CASSQDYLSQETQYF
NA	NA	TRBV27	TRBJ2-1	TGTGCCAGCAGTTTAATCAGCTACAATGAGCAGTTCTTC	CASSLISYNEQFF
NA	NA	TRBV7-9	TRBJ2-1	TGTGCCATTGGGGGGAGTACCTCCTACAATGAGCAGTTCTTC	CAIGGSTSYNEQFF
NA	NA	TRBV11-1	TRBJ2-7	TGTGCCAGCAGCCATGGGGGAAACGAGCAGTACTTC	CASSHGGNEQYF
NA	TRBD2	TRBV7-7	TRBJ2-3	TGTGCCAGCAGCTTAGCGTGGCGGGGGGAAGCAGATACGCAGTATTTT	CASSLAWRGEADTQYF
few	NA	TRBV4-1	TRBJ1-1	TGCGCCAGCAGCCAACGGACGGGGGACGCTTTCTTT	CASSQRTGDAFF
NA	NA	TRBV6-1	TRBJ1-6	TGTGCCAGCAGTGAAAATGTCGGGGTTGGTAATTCACCCCTCCACTTT	CASSENVGVGNSPLHF
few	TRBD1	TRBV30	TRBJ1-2	TGTGCCTGGAGTTCCGTCGGACAGGGCCCCTATGGCTACACCTTC	CAWSSVGQGPYGYTF
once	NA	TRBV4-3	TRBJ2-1	TGCGCCAGCAGCCAAGGTCCGGGCAATGAGCAGTTCTTC	CASSQGPGNEQFF
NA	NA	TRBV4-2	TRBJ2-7	TGTGCCAGCAGCCAAGGGACAGAGCAGTACTTC	CASSQGTEQYF
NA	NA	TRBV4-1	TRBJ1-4	TGCGCCAGCAGCCAAGATCAGGGCCGCGAAAAACTGTTTTTT	CASSQDQGREKLFF
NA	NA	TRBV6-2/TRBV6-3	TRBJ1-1	TGTGCCAGCAGTTGGGACCTACTGAACACTGAAGCTTTCTTT	CASSWDLLNTEAFF
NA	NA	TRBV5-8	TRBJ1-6	TGTGCCAGCAGCGCCTGGACAGCTTACTATAATTCACCCCTCCACTTT	CASSAWTAYYNSPLHF
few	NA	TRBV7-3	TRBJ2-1	TGTGCCAGCAGCTTACAAATCTCCTACAATGAGCAGTTCTTC	CASSLQISYNEQFF
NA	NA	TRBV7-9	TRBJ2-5	TGTGCCAGCAGCTTACCGCAGGGGAAAGAGACCCAGTACTTC	CASSLPQGKETQYF
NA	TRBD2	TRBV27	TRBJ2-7	TGTGCCTCGGGGGAGGGCAACCCCTACGAGCAGTACTTC	CASGEGNPYEQYF
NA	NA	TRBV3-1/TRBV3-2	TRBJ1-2	TGTGCCAGCAGTCAGCCTAGGGATGGCTACACCTTC	CASSQPRDGYTF
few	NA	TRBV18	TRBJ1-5	TGTGCCAGCTCACCACCGGACAGACCATCCAATCAGCCCCAGCATTTT	CASSPPDRPSNQPQHF
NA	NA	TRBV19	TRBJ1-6	TGTGCCAGTAGTATACGGGGCACACCCCTCCACTTT	CASSIRGTPLHF
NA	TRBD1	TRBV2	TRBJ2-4	TGTGCCAGCAACCCCCAGGGGACAGTAGCCAAAAACATTCAGTACTTC	CASNPQGTVAKNIQYF